The subject of this entry is one T cell receptor beta chain. Its antigen remains unknown. This sample is part of a study of T-cell reconstitution after alpha-beta-depleted transplantation in children. Overall study results and limits: At one year after transplant, newly produced T cells mostly accounted for T-cell counts and diversity.

V was shortened by 3 bases and J by 4 bases, with 17 bases between the two germline ends. This CDR3 comprises 16 residues. Germline assignment: CDR1 SGHRS and CDR2 YFSETQ. Unique molecular identifiers were incorporated into the prepared TCRbeta library. TCRdb analysed the PCR reads with MiXCR anew, one entry per CDR3 protein. The table shows some 310,000 distinct CDR3 sequences, with approximately 23% occurring only once. The chain employs TRBV5-1 and TRBJ2-4; no firm D call. The sequences come from PBMCs, mostly from graft donor cells, collected 180 days after TCRalphabeta/CD19-depleted stem cell transplant. This TCR derives from a male patient between 5 and 17 years old who had a stem cell transplant for acute lymphoblastic leukemia, so the T cells may come from the graft donor. The chain's CDR3 is CASSSSQSTKKNIQYF. The DNA for the CDR3 is TGCGCCAGCAGCTCCTCCCAGTCCACCAAAAAAAACATTCAGTACTTC. The variable domain in full, with the rest retrieved from reference TRBV5-1 and TRBJ2-4, is KAGVTQTPRYLIKTRGQQVTLSCSPISGHRSVSWYQQTPGQGLQFLFEYFSETQRNKGNFPGRFSGRQFSNSRSEMNVSTLELGDSALYLCASSSSQSTKKNIQYFGAGTRLSVL.